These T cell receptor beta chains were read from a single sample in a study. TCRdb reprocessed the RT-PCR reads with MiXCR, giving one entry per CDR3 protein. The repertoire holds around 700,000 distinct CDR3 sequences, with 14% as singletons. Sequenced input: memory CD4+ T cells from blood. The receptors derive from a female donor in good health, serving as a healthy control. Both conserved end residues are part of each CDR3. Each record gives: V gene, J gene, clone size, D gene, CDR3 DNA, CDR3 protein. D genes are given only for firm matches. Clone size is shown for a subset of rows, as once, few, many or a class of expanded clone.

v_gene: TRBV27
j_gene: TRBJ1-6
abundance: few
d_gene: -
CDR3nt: TGTGCCAGCAGTTTATTCGGGGGGGATTCACCCCTCCACTTT
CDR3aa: CASSLFGGDSPLHF

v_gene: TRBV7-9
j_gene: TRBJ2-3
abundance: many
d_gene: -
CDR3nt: TGTGCCAGCAGCTCCCCGGGGGTCACAGATACGCAGTATTTT
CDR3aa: CASSSPGVTDTQYF

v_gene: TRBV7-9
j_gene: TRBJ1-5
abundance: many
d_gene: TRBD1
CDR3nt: TGTGCCAGCAGCTTGACAGGGATTATGGGCAATCAGCCCCAGCATTTT
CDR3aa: CASSLTGIMGNQPQHF

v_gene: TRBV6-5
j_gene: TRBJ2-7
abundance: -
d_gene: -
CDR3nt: TGTGCCAGCAGGTCTAGTCCGGGGTACTTC
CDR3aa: CASRSSPGYF

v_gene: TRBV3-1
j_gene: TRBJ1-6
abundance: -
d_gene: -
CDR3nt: TGTGCCAGCAGCATGACGGATCTGGGATCACCCCTCCACTTT
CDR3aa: CASSMTDLGSPLHF

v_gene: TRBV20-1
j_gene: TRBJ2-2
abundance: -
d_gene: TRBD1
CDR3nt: TGCAGTGCTAGGGGACAGGTCTCTGGAAACACCGGGGAGCTGTTTTTT
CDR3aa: CSARGQVSGNTGELFF

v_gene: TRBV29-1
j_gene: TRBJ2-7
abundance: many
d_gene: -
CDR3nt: TGCAGCGTTTCACAGGGATCCTACGAGCAGTACTTC
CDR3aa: CSVSQGSYEQYF

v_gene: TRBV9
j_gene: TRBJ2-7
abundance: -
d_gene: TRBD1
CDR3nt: TGTGCCAGCAGCGTAGTAGGGACAGGACCCAACGAGCAGTACTTC
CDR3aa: CASSVVGTGPNEQYF

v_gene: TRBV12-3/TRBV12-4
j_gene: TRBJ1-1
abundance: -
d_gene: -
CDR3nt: TGTGCCAGCAGTCCACCCGCTTTGGAGCTGAACACTGAAGCTTTCTTT
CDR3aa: CASSPPALELNTEAFF

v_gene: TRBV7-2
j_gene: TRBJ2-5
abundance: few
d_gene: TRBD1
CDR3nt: TGTGCCAGCAGCTTATTAATTGGGACAGGGCAAGAGACCCAGTACTTC
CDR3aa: CASSLLIGTGQETQYF

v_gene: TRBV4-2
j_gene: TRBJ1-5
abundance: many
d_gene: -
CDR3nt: TGTGCCAGCAGCCAAGATCTTGCACAGCTAAATCAGCCCCAGCATTTT
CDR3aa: CASSQDLAQLNQPQHF

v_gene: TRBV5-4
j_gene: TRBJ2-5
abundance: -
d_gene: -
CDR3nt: TGTGCCAGCAGCTTGGCCGCAGGGGGGGAAGAGACCCAGTACTTC
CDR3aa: CASSLAAGGEETQYF

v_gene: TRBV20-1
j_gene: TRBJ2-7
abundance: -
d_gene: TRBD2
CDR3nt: TGCAGTGCTAGCGGACTAGCGGGAGTTGGCGAGCAGTACTTC
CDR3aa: CSASGLAGVGEQYF

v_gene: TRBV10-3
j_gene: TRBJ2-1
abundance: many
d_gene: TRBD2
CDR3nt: TGTGCCATCAGAGCTAGCGGATCACGGGGGGATGAGCAGTTCTTC
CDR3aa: CAIRASGSRGDEQFF

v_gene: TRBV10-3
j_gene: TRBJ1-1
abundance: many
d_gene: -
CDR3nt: TGTGCCATCACCTTAGGGACTGAAGCTTTCTTT
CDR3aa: CAITLGTEAFF

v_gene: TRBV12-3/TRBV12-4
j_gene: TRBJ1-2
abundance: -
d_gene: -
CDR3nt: TGTGCCAGCACAACTCGAGCGGTTGGCTACACCTTC
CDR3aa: CASTTRAVGYTF

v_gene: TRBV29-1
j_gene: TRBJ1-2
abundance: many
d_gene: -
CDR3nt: TGCAGCGTCGACCAAGGAGGCTACACCTTC
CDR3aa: CSVDQGGYTF

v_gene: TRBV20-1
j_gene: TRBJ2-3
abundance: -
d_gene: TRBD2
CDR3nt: TGCAGTGCTAGTTTACGTGGCGGGAGTAGGACAGATACGCAGTATTTT
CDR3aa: CSASLRGGSRTDTQYF

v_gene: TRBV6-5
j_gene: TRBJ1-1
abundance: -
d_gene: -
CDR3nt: TGTGCCAGCAGAAAGGGCGGCGGTGAAGCTTTCTTT
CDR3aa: CASRKGGGEAFF

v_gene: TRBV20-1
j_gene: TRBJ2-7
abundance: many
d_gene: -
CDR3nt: TGCAGTGCCTTACCAGGTAGCTACGAGCAGTACTTC
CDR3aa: CSALPGSYEQYF

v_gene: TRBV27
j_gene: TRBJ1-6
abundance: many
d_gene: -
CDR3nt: TGTGCCAGCAGTTTAGGAACAGGGTATTCACCCCTCCACTTT
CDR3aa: CASSLGTGYSPLHF

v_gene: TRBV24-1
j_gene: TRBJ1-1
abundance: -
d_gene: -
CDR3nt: TGTGCCACCAGTGGGTCTCTCTCCACTGAAGCTTTCTTT
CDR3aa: CATSGSLSTEAFF

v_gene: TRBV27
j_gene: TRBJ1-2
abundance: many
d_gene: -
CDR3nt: TGTGCCAGCAGTTTATCGGGGCTAATATTGAATGGCTACACCTTC
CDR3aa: CASSLSGLILNGYTF

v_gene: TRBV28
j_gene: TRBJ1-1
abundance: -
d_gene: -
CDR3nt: TGTGCCAGCAGTCCACGGGAGGGCCTATCGTCAGACACTGAAGCTTTCTTT
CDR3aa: CASSPREGLSSDTEAFF

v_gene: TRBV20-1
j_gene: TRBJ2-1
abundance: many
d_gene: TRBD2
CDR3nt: TGCAGTGTTCCGGGGGGGGGTAGCGGGGACAATGAGCAGTTCTTC
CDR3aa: CSVPGGGSGDNEQFF

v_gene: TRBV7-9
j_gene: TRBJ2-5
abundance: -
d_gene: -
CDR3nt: TGTGCCAGCAGCTTACTAGGACAGCCCCAAGAGACCCAGTACTTC
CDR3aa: CASSLLGQPQETQYF

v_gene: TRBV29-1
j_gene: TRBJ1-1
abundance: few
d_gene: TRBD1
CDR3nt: TGCAGCGTTGTAGGGCAGGGGGGCACTGAAGCTTTCTTT
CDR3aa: CSVVGQGGTEAFF

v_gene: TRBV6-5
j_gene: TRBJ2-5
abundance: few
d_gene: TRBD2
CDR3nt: TGTGCCAGCAGTTCCGGCCTAGCGGGACGAGAGACCCAGTACTTC
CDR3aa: CASSSGLAGRETQYF

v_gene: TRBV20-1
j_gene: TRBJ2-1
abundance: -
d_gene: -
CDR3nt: TGCAGTGCCCCGAAGAGGCCTACCAATGAGCAGTTCTTC
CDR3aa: CSAPKRPTNEQFF

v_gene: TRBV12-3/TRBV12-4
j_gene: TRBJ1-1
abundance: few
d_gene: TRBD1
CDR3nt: TGTGCCAGCAGCTCGGTGCCTGGGACAGGGGAGGGTTGGCGAGCTTTCTTT
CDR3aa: CASSSVPGTGEGWRAFF

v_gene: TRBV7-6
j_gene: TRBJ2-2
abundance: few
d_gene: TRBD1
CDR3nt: TGTGCCAGCAGTCCTAGGGGCGGGACAGGATCAAACACCGGGGAGCTGTTTTTT
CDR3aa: CASSPRGGTGSNTGELFF

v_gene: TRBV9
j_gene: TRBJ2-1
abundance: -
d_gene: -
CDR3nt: TGTGCCAGCAGCCCCCACTACTCCTTC
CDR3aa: CASSPHYSF

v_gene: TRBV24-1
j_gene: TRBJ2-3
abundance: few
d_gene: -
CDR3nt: TGTGCCACCAGTGATACCCAGGGCAGAACGCAGTATTTT
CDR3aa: CATSDTQGRTQYF

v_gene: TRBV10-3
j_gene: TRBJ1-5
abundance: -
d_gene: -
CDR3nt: TGTGCCATCAGTGATAGGGGATCGGGTCTTGGTAGCAATCAGCCCCAGCATTTT
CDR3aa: CAISDRGSGLGSNQPQHF

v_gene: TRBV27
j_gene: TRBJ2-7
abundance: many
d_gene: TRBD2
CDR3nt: TGTGCCAGCAGTTTACTTAGCGGGAGGACCGAGCAGTACTTC
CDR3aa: CASSLLSGRTEQYF

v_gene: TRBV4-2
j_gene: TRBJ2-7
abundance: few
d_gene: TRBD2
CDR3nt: TGTGCCAGCAGCCCGGAGGGACTAACCTTCTACGAGCAGTACTTC
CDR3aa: CASSPEGLTFYEQYF

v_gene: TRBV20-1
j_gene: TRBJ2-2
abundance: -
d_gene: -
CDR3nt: TGCAGTGCTTTTGCCCCCGGGGAGCTGTTTTTT
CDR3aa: CSAFAPGELFF

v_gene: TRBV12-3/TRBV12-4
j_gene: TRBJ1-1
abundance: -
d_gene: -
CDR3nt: TGTGCCAGCAGTTTAGGTGGCAGACCGAACACTGAAGCTTTCTTT
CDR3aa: CASSLGGRPNTEAFF

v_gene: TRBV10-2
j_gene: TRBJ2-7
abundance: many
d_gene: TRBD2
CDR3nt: TGCGCCAGCAGGGCCGGGACTAGCGGTACCTACGAGCAGTACTTC
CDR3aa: CASRAGTSGTYEQYF

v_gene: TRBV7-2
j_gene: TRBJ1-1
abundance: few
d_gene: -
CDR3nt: TGTGCCAGCAAGGGGCCCAGCGAAGGGACTGAAGCTTTCTTT
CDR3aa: CASKGPSEGTEAFF

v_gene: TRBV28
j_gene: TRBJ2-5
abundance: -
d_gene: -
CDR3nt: TGTGCCAGCAGTTCCCCGTCCTTAGGGGGGACGGGTTGGACCCAGTACTTC
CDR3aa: CASSSPSLGGTGWTQYF

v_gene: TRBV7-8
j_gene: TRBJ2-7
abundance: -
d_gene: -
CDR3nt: TGTGCCAGCGCCCAGGGGGGCGGGGGAACCTACGAGCAGTACTTC
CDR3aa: CASAQGGGGTYEQYF

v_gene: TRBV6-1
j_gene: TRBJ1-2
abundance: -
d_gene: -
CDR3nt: TGTGCTAGCACATCAGCTTCAATTAACTATGGCTACACCTTC
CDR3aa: CASTSASINYGYTF

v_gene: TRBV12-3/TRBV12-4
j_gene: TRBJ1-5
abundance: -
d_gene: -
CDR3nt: TGTGCCAGCAGTCCCGATCCGGGGAATCAGCCCCAGCATTTT
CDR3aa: CASSPDPGNQPQHF